A selection of T cell receptor beta chains follows, all from one sample in a study of beta chain features in type 1 diabetes. Generated by immunoSEQ multiplex PCR, the TCRdb table keeps only in-frame clones and is missing some. The sample carries about 650,000 clones, 12% recorded once. The sequenced material came from naive CD4+ T cells from blood. These receptors all come from a man aged 25 to 40 with type 1 diabetes. Both conserved end residues are part of each CDR3. A D gene is named only where the DNA matches it firmly. Expanded clones are given a class, and other clones once, few, many or no size at all.

v_gene	d_gene	abundance	j_gene	CDR3aa	CDR3nt
TRBV2	TRBD1	few	TRBJ2-7	CASQLGMTGGSYEQYF	TGTGCCAGCCAACTAGGGATGACAGGGGGTTCCTACGAGCAGTACTTC
TRBV5-8	-	few	TRBJ2-4	CASSSGLGAKNIQYF	TGTGCCAGCAGCTCGGGGCTTGGGGCCAAAAACATTCAGTACTTC
TRBV5-1	-	-	TRBJ2-2	CASSFSNLGTGELFF	TGCGCCAGCAGCTTCTCCAACTTGGGGACCGGGGAGCTGTTTTTT
TRBV4-2	TRBD1	-	TRBJ1-2	CASSQNRGQNYGYTF	TGTGCCAGCAGCCAAAACAGGGGGCAGAACTATGGCTACACCTTC
TRBV7-6	TRBD2	-	TRBJ2-1	CASSLGGSYNEQFF	TGTGCCAGCAGCCTCGGGGGGTCCTACAATGAGCAGTTCTTC
TRBV28	-	once	TRBJ2-7	CASNSAGLDSYEQYF	TGTGCCAGCAACTCGGCGGGACTTGACTCCTACGAGCAGTACTTC
TRBV25-1	-	few	TRBJ2-1	CASSSTLNNEQFF	TGTGCCAGCAGTTCGACCCTGAACAATGAGCAGTTCTTC
TRBV7-2	-	few	TRBJ1-1	CASSLGAGMNTEAFF	TGTGCCAGCAGCTTAGGAGCAGGGATGAACACTGAAGCTTTCTTT
TRBV29-1	TRBD1	few	TRBJ1-1	CSVAQQGTEAFF	TGCAGCGTCGCCCAACAGGGGACTGAAGCTTTCTTT
TRBV7-6	TRBD1	-	TRBJ1-5	CASSLNQGADQPQHF	TGTGCCAGCAGCTTAAACCAGGGGGCCGATCAGCCCCAGCATTTT
TRBV28	-	few	TRBJ2-2	CASKPGQNTGELFF	TGTGCCAGCAAACCGGGACAGAACACCGGGGAGCTGTTTTTT
TRBV5-1	-	few	TRBJ1-1	CASSLEGIGTEAFF	TGCGCCAGCAGCTTGGAAGGGATTGGCACTGAAGCTTTCTTT
TRBV27	-	few	TRBJ2-7	CASTPPGHTYEQYF	TGTGCCAGCACCCCCCCGGGACACACCTACGAGCAGTACTTC
TRBV4-3	-	-	TRBJ2-2	CASSQDWEVHGELFF	TGCGCCAGCAGCCAAGATTGGGAGGTTCACGGGGAGCTGTTTTTT
TRBV7-9	-	-	TRBJ1-5	CASSLFGDGNQPQHF	TGTGCCAGCAGCTTATTCGGCGATGGCAATCAGCCCCAGCATTTT
TRBV29-1	-	few	TRBJ1-1	CSVEGISEAFF	TGCAGCGTTGAAGGCATCTCCGAAGCTTTCTTT
TRBV2	-	-	TRBJ2-7	CASSGGAPQEQYF	TGTGCCAGCAGTGGAGGGGCCCCTCAGGAGCAGTACTTC
TRBV9	TRBD1	few	TRBJ2-5	CASSVVPPGQGQETQYF	TGTGCCAGCAGCGTAGTACCCCCGGGACAGGGGCAAGAGACCCAGTACTTC
TRBV4-3	TRBD1	-	TRBJ1-4	CASSQNPAGGEKLFF	TGCGCCAGCAGCCAAAATCCCGCAGGGGGCGAAAAACTGTTTTTT
TRBV5-4	-	-	TRBJ2-1	CASSFFTPSGNEQFF	TGTGCCAGCAGCTTCTTTACTCCTTCGGGGAATGAGCAGTTCTTC
TRBV23-1	-	few	TRBJ2-3	CASSQSSGTSTDTQYF	TGCGCCAGCAGTCAATCTTCGGGGACTAGCACAGATACGCAGTATTTT
TRBV9	-	-	TRBJ1-6	CASSAEGTYNSPLHF	TGTGCCAGCAGCGCCGAAGGGACCTATAATTCACCCCTCCACTTT
TRBV2	-	few	TRBJ2-7	CASKDLGPYEQYF	TGTGCCAGCAAGGACCTGGGACCCTACGAGCAGTACTTC
TRBV2	-	few	TRBJ2-5	CASGEKSETQYF	TGTGCCAGCGGGGAGAAATCAGAGACCCAGTACTTC
TRBV6-5	-	few	TRBJ2-7	CASSYSGDTYEQYF	TGTGCCAGCAGTTACTCGGGGGACACCTACGAGCAGTACTTC
TRBV5-1	-	-	TRBJ2-7	CASSLGGGAPYEQYF	TGCGCCAGCAGCTTGGGAGGAGGAGCGCCCTACGAGCAGTACTTC
TRBV30	TRBD1	few	TRBJ1-2	CAWTGQGNYGYTF	TGTGCCTGGACAGGACAGGGGAACTATGGCTACACCTTC
TRBV5-1	TRBD1	-	TRBJ1-1	CASSLGQENTEAFF	TGCGCCAGCAGCCTGGGACAGGAGAACACTGAAGCTTTCTTT
TRBV7-2	-	-	TRBJ2-6	CASSLAGTPSGANVLTF	TGTGCCAGCAGCTTAGCGGGGACTCCCTCTGGGGCCAACGTCCTGACTTTC
TRBV7-9	TRBD2	-	TRBJ2-1	CASSRTSAPWDEQFF	TGTGCCAGCAGCCGCACTAGCGCCCCATGGGATGAGCAGTTCTTC
TRBV4-3	-	few	TRBJ2-3	CASSPQPRGEDLDTQYF	TGCGCCAGCAGCCCCCAGCCAAGGGGGGAGGATTTAGATACGCAGTATTTT
TRBV4-1	-	-	TRBJ1-4	CASSQDMEAGNEKLFF	TGCGCCAGCAGCCAAGATATGGAGGCAGGGAATGAAAAACTGTTTTTT
TRBV19	TRBD1	few	TRBJ2-7	CASSVDRAVGEQYF	TGTGCCAGTAGTGTTGACAGGGCTGTGGGCGAGCAGTACTTC
TRBV9	-	few	TRBJ1-1	CASSDSPMNTEAFF	TGTGCCAGCAGTGACTCGCCCATGAACACTGAAGCTTTCTTT
TRBV7-8	-	-	TRBJ2-3	CASSLGPSPRNFRGITDTQYF	TGTGCCAGCAGCTTAGGGCCGTCCCCTCGAAATTTTCGCGGTATCACAGATACGCAGTATTTT
TRBV6-6	-	few	TRBJ1-4	CASMVRTTNEKLFF	TGTGCCAGCATGGTACGGACAACTAATGAAAAACTGTTTTTT
TRBV5-1	-	-	TRBJ1-2	CASSLAQGTYGYTF	TGCGCCAGCAGCTTGGCCCAGGGGACCTATGGCTACACCTTC
TRBV7-7	-	-	TRBJ2-1	CASSLGSRTDNEQFF	TGTGCCAGCAGCTTAGGGTCTAGAACAGACAATGAGCAGTTCTTC
TRBV6-5	-	-	TRBJ1-6	CASGRERGNSPLHF	TGTGCCAGCGGTCGAGAGAGGGGCAATTCACCCCTCCACTTT
TRBV4-3	TRBD2	-	TRBJ2-3	CASSSLAGGPDTQYF	TGCGCCAGCAGCTCATTAGCGGGGGGGCCAGATACGCAGTATTTT
TRBV7-2	-	few	TRBJ2-7	CASSLGRGEQYF	TGTGCCAGCAGCTTAGGGCGCGGCGAGCAGTACTTC
TRBV18	-	few	TRBJ2-7	CASSPSQAGVYEQYF	TGTGCCAGCTCCCCAAGCCAGGCAGGGGTCTACGAGCAGTACTTC
TRBV4-2	-	-	TRBJ2-5	CASSPGVSQETQYF	TGTGCCAGCAGCCCCGGTGTCAGCCAAGAGACCCAGTACTTC
TRBV7-9	-	few	TRBJ1-4	CASSLRRGTENEKLFF	TGTGCCAGCAGCTTACGTCGCGGCACCGAGAATGAAAAACTGTTTTTT
TRBV5-4	-	few	TRBJ1-5	CASSRAARGNQPQHF	TGTGCCAGCAGCCGGGCGGCACGGGGCAATCAGCCCCAGCATTTT
TRBV5-6	TRBD1	-	TRBJ2-1	CASSLTGQGYNEQFF	TGTGCCAGCAGCTTGACGGGACAGGGCTACAATGAGCAGTTCTTC
TRBV7-8	-	-	TRBJ1-6	CASSLGDINSPLHF	TGTGCCAGCAGCTTAGGGGACATCAATTCACCCCTCCACTTT
TRBV4-3	TRBD1	-	TRBJ2-1	CASSQDMRQGAGNEQFF	TGCGCCAGCAGCCAAGATATGAGACAGGGGGCGGGGAATGAGCAGTTCTTC
TRBV28	TRBD1	few	TRBJ1-3	CASSSGTAFSGNTIYF	TGTGCCAGCAGTTCCGGGACAGCTTTCTCTGGAAACACCATATATTTT
TRBV15	-	few	TRBJ2-5	CATSRGVFGIQETQYF	TGTGCCACCAGCAGAGGTGTTTTCGGGATCCAAGAGACCCAGTACTTC
TRBV7-8	-	-	TRBJ1-4	CASSLVQEKLFF	TGTGCCAGCAGCTTAGTACAGGAAAAACTGTTTTTT
TRBV29-1	TRBD1	-	TRBJ1-1	CSARTGGTEAFF	TGCAGTGCACGGACAGGGGGCACTGAAGCTTTCTTT
TRBV5-6	-	few	TRBJ2-7	CASSLKGQGTYEQYF	TGTGCCAGCAGCTTGAAGGGGCAGGGGACTTACGAGCAGTACTTC